The subject of this entry is one TCR beta chain. The data were obtained in a study of identical twins. From the 5' RACE reads, TCRdb called clonotypes with MiXCR, one entry per CDR3 protein. The table includes over 200,000 distinct CDR3 sequences, 6.5% detected once. The V and J ends lost 2 bases and 2 bases, in that order; junction bases with no gene match: 9. There are 18 residues in the CDR3. Germline V CDR1 and CDR2: MNHEY, SMNVEV (reference sequence). The data were also submitted as part of a second study, on T cells expressing NK-cell markers.

This clonotype was obtained from a woman between 18 and 29 years old in good health. Material for sequencing was CD8+ T cells sorted from blood. The genes are TRBV27 and TRBJ2-1; TRBD2 aligns across 10 bases. The chain's CDR3 is CASSLIPLAGAAYNEQFF. The CDR3 DNA reads TGTGCCAGCAGTTTAATCCCCCTAGCGGGAGCGGCCTACAATGAGCAGTTCTTC.